This passage covers 10 T cell receptor beta chains from one sample sequenced in a study of glioma-infiltrating T cells. TCR alpha and beta CDR3 regions were amplified from RNA using iRepertoire nested multiplex PCR. TCRdb redid the calling of the multiplex PCR reads with MiXCR, one entry per CDR3 protein. The table records 400,000 or so distinct CDR3 sequences, more than 35% of them present only once. Sequenced sample: glioma tissue, nonneoplastic brain tissue, or PBMCs (not recorded which). The receptors come from a human donor with low-grade glioma or glioblastoma, undergoing nonglioma brain surgery, or in good health (not recorded which).

This chain's CDR3 is CASSLSGRGNQPQHF. The CDR3 region has the DNA TGCGCCAGCAGCTTGTCGGGGAGAGGCAATCAGCCCCAGCATTTT. V and J are TRBV5-1 and TRBJ1-5; no clear D gene. The CDR3 is made up of 15 amino acids. Germline lookup yields CDR1 SGHRS and CDR2 YFSETQ. The germline V and J ends were trimmed by 1 base and 2 bases, with 10 bases remaining between them.

J is TRBJ1-1 and V is TRBV20-1, with a weak D call TRBD1 (6 bases). The V end was cut by 6 bases, the J end by 1 base, with 12 bases between. Germline V gene sequence: CDR1 DFQATT, CDR2 SNEGSKA (reference sequence). The CDR3 totals 13 residues. Here the CDR3 DNA reads TGCAGTGCGCTGACAGGACCGAACACTGAAGCTTTCTTT. It codes for CSALTGPNTEAFF.

This clonotype has a count of ten or more. The chain couples TRBV6-1 to TRBJ1-5, with D possibly being TRBD1 (5 bases). The V end lost 3 bases, the J end lost 0 bases, and 12 bases lay between the germline ends. There are 16 residues in the CDR3. Germline V CDR1 and CDR2: MNHNS, SASEGT. CDR3 DNA: TGTGCCAGCAGTGACCGGGACGGCTATAGCAATCAGCCCCAGCATTTT. Its protein product is CASSDRDGYSNQPQHF.

This chain uses TRBV4-1 with TRBJ2-7; 8 bases map to TRBD1. Germline assignment: CDR1 MGHRA and CDR2 YSYEKL. J was trimmed by 3 bases and V by 4 bases; bases with no gene match: 8. CDR3 length: 15 residues. The DNA of the CDR3 is TGCGCCAGCAGCCGGGGGCGACAGGGGAACTACGAGCAGTACTTC. As protein: CASSRGRQGNYEQYF.

This clonotype occurred once. This may come from a read error, since a much larger clone is one base off. This rearrangement joins TRBV6-5 to TRBJ2-1; D gene ambiguous. The germline gives CDR1 MNHEY, CDR2 SVGAGI. The V end was cut by 4 bases, the J end by 9 bases, with 10 bases between. CDR3 length: 12 residues. CDR3 amino acids: CASSCHSGEQFF. In DNA form, the CDR3 reads TGTGCCAGCAGTTGCCACTCGGGTGAGCAGTTCTTC.

The chain employs TRBV20-1 and TRBJ2-7; 9 positions match TRBD2. The J segment lost 4 bases and the V segment lost 3 bases, leaving 10 bases of the junction unmatched. Germline V CDR1 and CDR2: DFQATT, SNEGSKA (reference sequence). This CDR3 contains 15 residues. The chain's CDR3 is CSARVPGLAAYEQYF. As DNA, the CDR3 is TGCAGTGCTAGGGTACCGGGACTAGCAGCGTACGAGCAGTACTTC.

In its sample, this clonotype was seen many times. The chain has TRBV6-6 and TRBJ1-5; no definite D call. The V and J ends lost 0 bases and 7 bases respectively, with 10 bases between them. Germline CDR1 reads MNHNY; CDR2 reads SVGAGI (reference sequence). The CDR3 covers 14 residues. The CDR3 protein is CASSYSGGIQPQHF. CDR3 nucleotide sequence: TGTGCCAGCAGTTACTCGGGAGGGATCCAGCCCCAGCATTTT.

This clonotype occurred many times. The chain has TRBV6-1 and TRBJ2-3; 15 bases agree with TRBD2. After removal of 8 bases from V and 3 bases from J, the junction contained 9 bases not matched to a gene. The germline V gene encodes CDR1 MNHNS and CDR2 SASEGT. The CDR3 has 17 amino acids. The CDR3 region is CASPGLAGGSRTDTQYF. The CDR3 DNA reads as TGTGCCAGCCCGGGACTAGCGGGAGGAAGTAGGACAGATACGCAGTATTTT.

Ten or more counts support this clonotype. The rearrangement uses TRBV10-3 and TRBJ1-1, with 7 positions matching TRBD1. After removal of 8 bases from V and 0 bases from J, the junction contained 3 bases not matched to a gene. The CDR3 runs 13 residues. Per germline, CDR1 ENHRY and CDR2 SYGVKD. The CDR3 DNA is TGTGCCATCCGGGACAGAGTGAACACTGAAGCTTTCTTT. Translating it yields CAIRDRVNTEAFF.

A remark on this clonotype: At one end, the junction sequence differs from germline, possibly due to a read error. The genes are TRBV6-2 or TRBV6-3 and TRBJ2-4; TRBD2 might be the D (5 bases). Germline CDR1 reads MNHEY; CDR2 reads SVGEGT. There are 17 residues in the CDR3. CDR3 bases: TGTGCCAGCAGCTCCAGGAGCGGAGTGATAGCCAAAAACATCCAGTACTTC. This translates into CASSSRSGVIAKNIQYF.